The text below deals with one TCR beta chain. Antigen: not known. The germline V and J ends were trimmed by 2 bases and 1 base, with 8 bases remaining between them. Germline CDR1 is MDHEN and CDR2 is SYDVKM. The CDR3 spans 14 residues. This entry is derived from a study of cytomegalovirus exposure and HLA in healthy donors. Primers: 60 Vbeta forward and 13 Jbeta reverse. Some clones are missing from TCRdb's copy, which holds only in-frame ones; the method was immunoSEQ multiplex PCR. The listing contains under 45,000 clones. Notes on the study in general: Later examination showed HLA-associated TCR beta chains had greater clonal expansion than equally common others. In a later analysis, DRB1 alleles had the most associated TCRs; HLA-C alleles the fewest. Rare sequences made up most TCRs, while some public TCRs were found in many donors.

The receptor was isolated from a male donor in good health and CMV-seronegative. The chain uses TRBV28 and TRBJ1-2, with D possibly matching TRBD1 (5 bases). Sequenced input: PBMCs. The CDR3: CASSLGGVNYGYTF. CDR3 nucleotides: TGTGCCAGCAGTTTAGGAGGGGTTAACTATGGCTACACCTTC.